The rows below give T cell receptor beta chains drawn from one sample of a study of monozygotic twins with inflammatory bowel disease. TCRdb derives one entry per CDR3 protein from the 5' RACE reads, leaving out DNA. The specimen's table records some 400,000 distinct CDR3 sequences. The material sequenced was blood. Receptors originate from a human donor with ulcerative colitis or Crohn's disease, or a healthy co-twin of an affected twin (not recorded which). CDR3s include the opening cysteine and the closing phenylalanine or tryptophan.

v_gene	j_gene	CDR3aa
TRBV10-3	TRBJ2-2	CAIRGGGELFF
TRBV12-3/TRBV12-4	TRBJ2-2	CASSDRGVLYTGELFF
TRBV12-5	TRBJ2-7	CASGRGQGTYEQYF
TRBV12-3/TRBV12-4	TRBJ2-1	CASRLAGGNNEQFF
TRBV19	TRBJ2-2	CTSPTPNTGELFF
TRBV4-1	TRBJ2-3	CASSQEDRSTDTQYF
TRBV5-5	TRBJ2-3	CASSLAWEDTDTQYF
TRBV5-1	TRBJ2-3	CASSSGTHSTDTQYF
TRBV18	TRBJ2-1	CASSPLGGGAGNEQFF
TRBV5-1	TRBJ2-7	CASSLTKIPGLAGGPYEQYF
TRBV19	TRBJ2-2	CASSPSGASGELFF
TRBV7-9	TRBJ2-3	CASSLYSGRVTDTQYF
TRBV6-5	TRBJ1-6	CASSYGPDVGSSYNSPLHF
TRBV27	TRBJ2-6	CASSRKLNSGANVLTF
TRBV27	TRBJ1-1	CASRARDRATEAFF
TRBV5-1	TRBJ2-3	CASSLEGLRTDTQYF
TRBV4-3	TRBJ2-1	CASSQQASGYNEQFF
TRBV3-1	TRBJ1-2	CASSQDGGYYGYTF
TRBV10-3	TRBJ2-7	CAISETGNVHEQYF
TRBV20-1	TRBJ2-1	CSASVAGGPLYNEQFF
TRBV5-4	TRBJ2-2	CASSMRTATGELFF
TRBV9	TRBJ2-5	CASSRSRGVSSETQYF
TRBV7-9	TRBJ1-4	CASSPGQNINEKLFF
TRBV5-1	TRBJ2-7	CASSPGTSRLRVEYF
TRBV29-1	TRBJ2-7	CSALTSGDSYEQYF
TRBV28	TRBJ2-6	CASTEHSGANVLTF
TRBV5-6	TRBJ1-1	CASSLDSEAFF
TRBV3-1	TRBJ2-1	CASSQGAGVYGEQFF
TRBV20-1	TRBJ2-1	CSVSPRALNEQFF
TRBV2	TRBJ1-1	CASSASRTASNAEAFF
TRBV5-4	TRBJ2-7	CASSLGGNRAAYEQYF
TRBV18	TRBJ2-7	CASSPPNSLVAYEQYF
TRBV9	TRBJ2-2	CASSVDGELFF
TRBV5-5	TRBJ2-1	CASSLGSANEQFF
TRBV6-5	TRBJ2-1	CASSYSSTSGGTLEQFF
TRBV25-1	TRBJ2-1	CASSSLAGGGNEQFF
TRBV5-6	TRBJ2-3	CASSLARGADTQYF
TRBV3-1	TRBJ1-6	CASSQASISPLHF
TRBV6-2/TRBV6-3	TRBJ2-7	CASSYGQRESYEQYF
TRBV5-1	TRBJ2-3	CASTLLAGGTDTQYF
TRBV20-1	TRBJ2-1	CSAFAGMEYNEQFF
TRBV3-1	TRBJ2-7	CASSQDSAYEQYF
TRBV7-2	TRBJ2-7	CASSALSAGEQYF
TRBV10-3	TRBJ1-5	CAITQDTYQPQHF
TRBV4-2	TRBJ2-7	CASSQVARATGSSYEQYF
TRBV12-3/TRBV12-4	TRBJ2-2	CASSFGQGETGELFF
TRBV29-1	TRBJ2-7	CSALRSGKAGYEQYF
TRBV6-2/TRBV6-3	TRBJ1-1	CASSYSGQVAFF
TRBV3-1	TRBJ2-1	CASSQDSLYNEQFF
TRBV10-3	TRBJ1-4	CAISERGQGAMATNEKLFF
TRBV6-1	TRBJ2-1	CASTPSAGGYNEQFF
TRBV5-6	TRBJ1-4	CASSFVQGGGEKLFF
TRBV7-9	TRBJ1-1	CASSPPTAEAFF
TRBV20-1	TRBJ2-5	CSAPGTGNSGGSLETQYF
TRBV12-3/TRBV12-4	TRBJ2-1	CASRSNWGNEQFF
TRBV19	TRBJ1-6	CASRDSRSPLHF
TRBV10-3	TRBJ1-3	CAITDSGNTIYF
TRBV7-2	TRBJ2-2	CASSLGAWNTGELFF
TRBV7-2	TRBJ2-1	CASSLGGLGVYEQFF